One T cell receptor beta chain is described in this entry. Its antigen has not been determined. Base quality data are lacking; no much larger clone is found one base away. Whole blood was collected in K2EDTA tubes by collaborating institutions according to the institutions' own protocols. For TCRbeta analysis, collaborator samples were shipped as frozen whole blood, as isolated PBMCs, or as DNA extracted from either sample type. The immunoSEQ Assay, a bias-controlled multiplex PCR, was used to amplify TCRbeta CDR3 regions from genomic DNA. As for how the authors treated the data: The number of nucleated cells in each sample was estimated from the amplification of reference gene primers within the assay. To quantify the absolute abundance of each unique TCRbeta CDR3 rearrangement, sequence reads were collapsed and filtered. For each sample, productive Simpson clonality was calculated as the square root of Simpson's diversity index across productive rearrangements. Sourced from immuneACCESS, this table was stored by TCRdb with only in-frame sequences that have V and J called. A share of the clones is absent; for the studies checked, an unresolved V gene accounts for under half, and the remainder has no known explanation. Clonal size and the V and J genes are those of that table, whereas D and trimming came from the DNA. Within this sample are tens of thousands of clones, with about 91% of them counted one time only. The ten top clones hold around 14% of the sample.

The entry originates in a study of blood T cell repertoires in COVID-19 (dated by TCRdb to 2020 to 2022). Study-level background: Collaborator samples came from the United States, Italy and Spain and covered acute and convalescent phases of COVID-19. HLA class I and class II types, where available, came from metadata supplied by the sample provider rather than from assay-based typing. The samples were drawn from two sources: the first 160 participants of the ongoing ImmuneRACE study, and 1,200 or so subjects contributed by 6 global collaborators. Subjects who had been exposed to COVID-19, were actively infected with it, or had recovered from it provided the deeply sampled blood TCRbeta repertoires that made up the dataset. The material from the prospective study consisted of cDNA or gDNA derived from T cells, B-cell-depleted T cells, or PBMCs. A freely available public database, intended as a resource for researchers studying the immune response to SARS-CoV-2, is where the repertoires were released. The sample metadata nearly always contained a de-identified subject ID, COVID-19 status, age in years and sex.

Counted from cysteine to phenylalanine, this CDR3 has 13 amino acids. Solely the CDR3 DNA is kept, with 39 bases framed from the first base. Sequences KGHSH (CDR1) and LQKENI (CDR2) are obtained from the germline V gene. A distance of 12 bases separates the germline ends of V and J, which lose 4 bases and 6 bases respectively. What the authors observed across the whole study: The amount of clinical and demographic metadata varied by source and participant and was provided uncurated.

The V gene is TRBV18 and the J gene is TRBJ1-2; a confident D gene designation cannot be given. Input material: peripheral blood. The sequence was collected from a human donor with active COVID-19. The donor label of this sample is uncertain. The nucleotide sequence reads TGTGCCAGCTCACTGAGCAGGTTGGATGGCTACACCTTC. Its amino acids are CASSLSRLDGYTF.